A single TCR beta chain is shown here with its context. This CDR3 has 13 amino acids. The V gene's germline CDR1 is SGHDT and CDR2 YYEEEE. V lost 2 bases and J 5 bases, leaving 10 bases between the germline ends. The sample belongs to a study of T cell changes during pregnancy in multiple sclerosis. Only in-frame clones appear in the TCRdb table, and some are missing; sequencing was by immunoSEQ multiplex PCR. The sample has under 60,000 clones, about nine tenths seen once. This sample comprised CD8+ T cells from peripheral blood mononuclear cells, obtained after pregnancy. The V call is TRBV5-6, the J call TRBJ1-1; D is undetermined. The source is a female donor with multiple sclerosis, enrolled in a pregnancy study. CDR3 nucleotide sequence: TGTGCCAGCAGCTTCGGGGATTTGACTGAAGCTTTCTTT. Translated, it gives CASSFGDLTEAFF.